The 2 T cell receptor beta chains presented below share a single source sample, sequenced in a study of blood T cell repertoires in COVID-19. Method: immunoSEQ multiplex PCR; TCRdb's copy keeps in-frame clones and lacks some. The data hold around 180,000 clones, with about 87% observed a single time. Sequenced material: peripheral blood. The receptors shown here come from a man aged 40-49 years with active or convalescent COVID-19.

The rearrangement joins TRBV9 to TRBJ2-1; 7 bases are shared with TRBD1. The V segment lost 4 bases and the J segment 8 bases; nucleotides outside the gene matches: 9. CDR1 SGDLS and CDR2 YYNGEE come from the germline V gene. The CDR3 spans 14 residues. For the CDR3, the DNA is TGTGCCAGCAGCTCCAGAACAGGGGCCGATGAGCAGTTCTTC. Protein product: CASSSRTGADEQFF. Full variable domain (missing parts from reference TRBV9 and TRBJ2-1): DSGVTQTPKHLITATGQRVTLRCSPRSGDLSVYWYQQSLDQGLQFLIQYYNGEERAKGNILERFSAQQFPDLHSELNLSSLELGDSALYFCASSSRTGADEQFFGPGTRLTVL.

This clone has a handful of counts. The V call is TRBV13, the J call TRBJ1-1; weak D call: TRBD1 (5 bases). Germline CDR1 PRHDT, CDR2 FYEKMQ (reference sequence). V shed 2 bases and J shed 5 bases, with 6 bases lying between them. The CDR3 totals 12 residues. CDR3 nucleotides: TGTGCCAGCAGCTTACGGGGGACTGAAGCTTTCTTT. It yields the protein CASSLRGTEAFF.